The entry that follows covers one T cell receptor (beta chain) sequence. Its antigen is not yet known. Base quality data are lacking; no much larger clone is found one base away. This specimen's time point label, per the study, means: pretreatment peripheral blood. A total of roughly 30 patients with locally advanced or metastatic urothelial carcinoma, treated at Memorial Sloan Kettering on a trial protocol, made up the cohort. Peripheral blood mononuclear cells were collected pretreatment and during treatment, with between 1 and 8 total time points obtained per patient. The Qiagen DNeasy Blood extraction kit was used to purify genomic DNA from total PBMCs and tumor samples. PBMCs were collected pretreatment and during treatment, and were isolated and stored as previously described. V sheds 3 bases and J sheds 3 bases, leaving 8 bases between their ends. The CDR3 numbers 13 residues from cysteine through phenylalanine. The CDR3 DNA has 39 bases and is translated from base 1. CDR1 and CDR2, looked up from the germline V gene, are KGHSH and LQKENI.

The data stem from a study of PD-L1 blockade in urothelial cancer (dated by TCRdb to the late 2010s). Broadly, across the study: Every patient began therapy in about 2014 and was given atezolizumab 1,200 mg intravenously every 3 weeks. The study was an exploratory multi-omic analysis of somatic, immune and clinical correlates of response to PD-L1 blockade with atezolizumab in urothelial cancer. Under 30 patients had pretreatment blood TCR-seq, around 25 had at least one posttreatment blood collection, and around 25 had tumor TCR-seq. Blood samples gave median yields of around 150,000 T cells and tens of thousands of unique TCRs, along with a median clonality of roughly 0.08. Whole exome sequencing and RNA sequencing of pretreatment tumors were performed alongside TCR sequencing in the same patients. Durable clinical benefit was achieved by nine patients and was not achieved by 20 patients. TCR sequencing covered pretreatment tumor samples and matched, serially collected peripheral blood taken before and after atezolizumab treatment. Durable clinical benefit was defined as progression-free survival longer than 6 months, and TCR features were also tested against progression-free and overall survival. Patients had an ECOG performance status of 0 or 1 and had received between 0 and 3 prior chemotherapy regimens. Blood samples were analyzed at two time points: 3 weeks after treatment start (second dose) and 6 weeks after treatment start. About 85% of the roughly 29 patients were males with bladder-origin urothelial cancer, and 18 of 29 reported a prior smoking history. What the research found in general, with its limitations: Because of the small sample size (n ≈ 27) and the many exploratory analyses performed, the results are intended to be regarded as hypothesis-generating. Among patients with durable benefit, tumor-associated TCR clones showed greater expansion in peripheral blood 3 weeks after treatment started (n ≈ 20, p = 0.022). A pretreatment peripheral blood TCR clonality below the median was linked to improved progression-free and overall survival.

Synthetic TCR analog templates were spiked into each PCR so that absolute template abundance could be estimated from read counts. The immunoSEQ assay was used to amplify TCRbeta CDR3 regions from genomic DNA with bias-controlled V and J gene primers. Sequencing of rearranged TCRbeta segments was done at approximately 20X coverage. As for the authors' bioinformatics: Sequencing errors were corrected by clustering, and CDR3s were annotated against IMGT so that V, D and J genes could be assigned. Downstream analyses used only productive TCRbeta rearrangements, leaving out any out-of-frame or stop-codon sequences. Clonality was calculated as one minus the Shannon entropy normalized by the log of the number of unique productive sequences. Clones differing between time points or between blood and tumor were identified by Fisher's exact test with Benjamini-Hochberg correction at adjusted p below 0.01. Imported from immuneACCESS, the table was reduced by TCRdb to in-frame sequences with V and J called. These copies leave out some clones; in studies compared against another copy, an unresolved V gene accounts for under half, and the cause of the remainder is not known. Clone size and the V and J calls come from that table; the DNA yielded D and trimming. The sample table contains 70,000 or so clones; only one count was recorded for roughly 90% of them. 3.5% to 5% of the sample is held by the ten biggest clonotypes.

The material sequenced was PBMCs, taken around atezolizumab (anti-PD-L1) treatment. The rearranged segments are TRBV18 and TRBJ2-5, with the D gene uncertain. The source is a man between 65 and 85 years old with urothelial cancer. The nucleotides read TGTGCCAGCTCACCCACTTTTGAAGAGACCCAGTACTTC. Translated, this gives CASSPTFEETQYF.